This T cell receptor beta chain is drawn from a study of cytomegalovirus exposure and HLA in healthy donors. Whole-study context: A preliminary data release comprised around 90 million unique TCRs obtained from HLA-typed donors.

Per germline, CDR1 SGDLS and CDR2 YYNGEE. V gave up 3 bases and J gave up 7 bases, with 17 bases separating them. The CDR3 has 16 residues. Concerning this clone itself: Its target is not known.

The PCR was carried out with 60 Vbeta primers and 13 Jbeta primers. The protocol was immunoSEQ multiplex PCR, while the TCRdb copy is restricted to in-frame clones and leaves out a portion. This sample has 160,000 or so clones; around 84% occur once, and the top ten carry more than 1.5%. General study findings and limits: Both high specificity and high sensitivity reportedly marked the classifier's diagnosis of cytomegalovirus status.

The origin of this receptor is a young man in good health and CMV-seronegative. The chain employs TRBV9 and TRBJ1-6; tentatively, D is TRBD1 (6 bases). The specimen sequenced was PBMCs. The CDR3 DNA reads as TGTGCCAGCAGCGCCCTAGGGGGGGTTCGGAATTCACCCCTCCACTTT. Translating gives CASSALGGVRNSPLHF. The full variable domain, in which reference TRBV9 and TRBJ1-6 provide the parts outside the CDR3, is DSGVTQTPKHLITATGQRVTLRCSPRSGDLSVYWYQQSLDQGLQFLIQYYNGEERAKGNILERFSAQQFPDLHSELNLSSLELGDSALYFCASSALGGVRNSPLHFGNGTRLTVT.